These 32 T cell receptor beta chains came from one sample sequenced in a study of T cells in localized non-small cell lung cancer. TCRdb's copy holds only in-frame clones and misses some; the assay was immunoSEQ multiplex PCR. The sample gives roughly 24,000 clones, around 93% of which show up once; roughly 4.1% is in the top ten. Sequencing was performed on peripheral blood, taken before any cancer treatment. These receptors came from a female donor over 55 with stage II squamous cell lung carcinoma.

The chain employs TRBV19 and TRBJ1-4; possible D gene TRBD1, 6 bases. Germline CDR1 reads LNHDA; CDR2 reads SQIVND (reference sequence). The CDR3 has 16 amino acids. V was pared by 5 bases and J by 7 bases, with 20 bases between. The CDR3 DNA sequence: TGTGCCAGTAGTGCCGCCTACAGGGAATGGAGTGAAAAACTGTTTTTT. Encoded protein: CASSAAYREWSEKLFF.

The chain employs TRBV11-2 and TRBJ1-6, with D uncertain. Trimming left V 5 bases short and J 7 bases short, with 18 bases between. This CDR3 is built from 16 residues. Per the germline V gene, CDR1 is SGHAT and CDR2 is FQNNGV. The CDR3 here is CASSPTFQDLNSPLHF. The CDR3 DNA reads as TGTGCCAGCAGCCCTACGTTCCAGGACCTCAATTCACCCCTCCACTTT.

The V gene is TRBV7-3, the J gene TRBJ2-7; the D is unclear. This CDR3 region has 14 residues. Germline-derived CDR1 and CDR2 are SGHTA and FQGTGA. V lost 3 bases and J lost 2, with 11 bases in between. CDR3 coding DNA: TGTGCCAGCAGCTTCTCGACGAGTGCCTACGAGCAGTACTTC. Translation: CASSFSTSAYEQYF.

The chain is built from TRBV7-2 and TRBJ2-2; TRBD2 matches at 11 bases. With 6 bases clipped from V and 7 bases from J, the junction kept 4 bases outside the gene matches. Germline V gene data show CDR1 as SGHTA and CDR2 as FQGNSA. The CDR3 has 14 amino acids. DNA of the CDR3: TGTGCCAGCAGTAGCGGGGGGGCCTACGGGGAGCTGTTTTTT. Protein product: CASSSGGAYGELFF.

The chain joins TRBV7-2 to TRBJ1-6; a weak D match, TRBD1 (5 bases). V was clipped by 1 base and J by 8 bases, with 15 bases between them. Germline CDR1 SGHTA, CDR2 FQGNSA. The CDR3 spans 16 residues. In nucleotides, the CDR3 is TGTGCCAGCAGCTTAGGGGGGAACTCTTGGGATTCACCCCTCCACTTT. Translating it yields CASSLGGNSWDSPLHF.

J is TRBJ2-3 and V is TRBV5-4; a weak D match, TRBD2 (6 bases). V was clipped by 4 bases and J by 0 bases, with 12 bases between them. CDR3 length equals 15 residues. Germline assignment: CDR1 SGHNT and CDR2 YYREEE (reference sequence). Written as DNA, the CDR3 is TGTGCCAGCAGCCGGCTAAGCGGGAGCACAGATACGCAGTATTTT. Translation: CASSRLSGSTDTQYF.

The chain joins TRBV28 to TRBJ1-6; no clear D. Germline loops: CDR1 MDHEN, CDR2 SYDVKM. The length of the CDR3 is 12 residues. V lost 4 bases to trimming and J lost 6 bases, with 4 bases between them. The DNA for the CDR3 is TGTGCCAGCAGTTATGGTAATTCACCCCTCCACTTT. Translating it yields CASSYGNSPLHF.

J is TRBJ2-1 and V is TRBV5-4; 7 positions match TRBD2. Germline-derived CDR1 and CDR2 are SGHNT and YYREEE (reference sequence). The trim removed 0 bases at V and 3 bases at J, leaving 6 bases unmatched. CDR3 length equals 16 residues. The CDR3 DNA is TGTGCCAGCAGCTTGGGGACCGGGACTAACTACAATGAGCAGTTCTTC. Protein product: CASSLGTGTNYNEQFF.

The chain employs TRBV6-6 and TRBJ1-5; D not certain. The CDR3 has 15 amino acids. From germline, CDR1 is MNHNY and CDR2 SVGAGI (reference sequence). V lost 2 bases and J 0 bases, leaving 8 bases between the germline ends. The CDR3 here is CASSYDIDSNQPQHF. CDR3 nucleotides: TGTGCCAGCAGTTACGACATCGATAGCAATCAGCCCCAGCATTTT.

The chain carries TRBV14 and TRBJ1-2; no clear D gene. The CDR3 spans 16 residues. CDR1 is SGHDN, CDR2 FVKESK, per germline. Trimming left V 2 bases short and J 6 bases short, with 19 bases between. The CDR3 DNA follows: TGTGCCAGCAGCCAATCAGTTGGGCAGTCGTTGGATGGCTACACCTTC. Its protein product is CASSQSVGQSLDGYTF.

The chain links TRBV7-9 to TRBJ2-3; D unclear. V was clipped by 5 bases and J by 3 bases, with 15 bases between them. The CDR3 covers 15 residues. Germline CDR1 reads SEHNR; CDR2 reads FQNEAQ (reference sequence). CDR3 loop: CASSPWSLLTDTQYF. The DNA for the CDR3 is TGTGCCAGCAGCCCTTGGAGCTTGCTTACAGATACGCAGTATTTT.

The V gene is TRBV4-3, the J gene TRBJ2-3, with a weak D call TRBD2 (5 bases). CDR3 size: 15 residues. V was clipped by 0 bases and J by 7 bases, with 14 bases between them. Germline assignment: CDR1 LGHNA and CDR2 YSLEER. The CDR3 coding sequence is TGCGCCAGCAGCCAAGAACGGGAACCGGCAAATACGCAGTATTTT. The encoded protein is CASSQEREPANTQYF.

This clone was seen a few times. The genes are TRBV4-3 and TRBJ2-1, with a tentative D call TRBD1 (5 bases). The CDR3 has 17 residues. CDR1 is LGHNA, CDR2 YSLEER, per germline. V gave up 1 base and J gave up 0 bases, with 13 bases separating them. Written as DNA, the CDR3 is TGCGCCAGCAGCCAAGGCCTCTTTGGGGCCTCCTACAATGAGCAGTTCTTC. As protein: CASSQGLFGASYNEQFF.

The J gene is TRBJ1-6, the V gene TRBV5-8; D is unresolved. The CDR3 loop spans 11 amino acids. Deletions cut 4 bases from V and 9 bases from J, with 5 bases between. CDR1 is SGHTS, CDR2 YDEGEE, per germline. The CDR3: CASSPGSPLHF. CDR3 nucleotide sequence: TGTGCCAGCAGCCCCGGTTCACCCCTCCACTTT.

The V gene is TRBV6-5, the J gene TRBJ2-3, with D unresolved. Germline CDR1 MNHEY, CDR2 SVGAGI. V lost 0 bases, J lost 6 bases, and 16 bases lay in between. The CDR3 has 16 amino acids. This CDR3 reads CASSYSIGVAADTQYF. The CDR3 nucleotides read TGTGCCAGCAGTTACTCGATTGGCGTGGCGGCTGATACGCAGTATTTT.

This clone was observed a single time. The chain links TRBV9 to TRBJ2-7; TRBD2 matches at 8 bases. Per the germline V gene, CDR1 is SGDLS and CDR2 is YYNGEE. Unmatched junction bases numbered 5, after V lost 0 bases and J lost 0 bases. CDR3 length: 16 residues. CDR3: CASSVGLAGPSYEQYF. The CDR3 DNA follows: TGTGCCAGCAGCGTAGGGCTAGCGGGCCCCTCCTACGAGCAGTACTTC.

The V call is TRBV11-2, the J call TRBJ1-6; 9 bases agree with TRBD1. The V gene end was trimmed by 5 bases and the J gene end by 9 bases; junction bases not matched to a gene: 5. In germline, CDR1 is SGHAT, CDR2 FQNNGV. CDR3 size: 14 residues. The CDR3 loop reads CASSRGQGGSPLHF. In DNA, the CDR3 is TGTGCCAGCAGCAGGGGACAGGGAGGTTCACCCCTCCACTTT.

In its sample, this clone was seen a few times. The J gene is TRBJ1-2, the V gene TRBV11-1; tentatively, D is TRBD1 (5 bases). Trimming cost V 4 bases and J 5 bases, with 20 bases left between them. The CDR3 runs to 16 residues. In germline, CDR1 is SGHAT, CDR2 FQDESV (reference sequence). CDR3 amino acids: CASSYPGTTSPYGYTF. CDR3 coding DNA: TGTGCCAGCAGCTACCCCGGGACCACAAGCCCGTATGGCTACACCTTC.

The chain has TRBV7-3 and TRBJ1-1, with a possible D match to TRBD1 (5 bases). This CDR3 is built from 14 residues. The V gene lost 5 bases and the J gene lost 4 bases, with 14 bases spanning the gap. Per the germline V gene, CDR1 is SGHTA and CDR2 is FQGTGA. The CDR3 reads CASSARQSPTEAFF. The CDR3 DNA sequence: TGTGCCAGCAGCGCGCGACAGAGTCCCACTGAAGCTTTCTTT.

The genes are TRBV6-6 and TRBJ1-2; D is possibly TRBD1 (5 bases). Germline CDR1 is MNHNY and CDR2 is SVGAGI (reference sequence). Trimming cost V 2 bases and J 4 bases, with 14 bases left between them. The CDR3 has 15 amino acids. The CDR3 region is CASSYARAHSYGYTF. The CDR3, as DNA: TGTGCCAGCAGTTACGCCAGGGCCCATAGCTATGGCTACACCTTC.

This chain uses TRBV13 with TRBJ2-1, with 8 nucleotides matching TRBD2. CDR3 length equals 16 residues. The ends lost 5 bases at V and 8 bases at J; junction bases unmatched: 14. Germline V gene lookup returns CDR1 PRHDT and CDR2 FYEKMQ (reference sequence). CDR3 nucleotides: TGTGCCAGCAGCCTCGTCAGCGGGGGTTTTCTCCATGAGCAGTTCTTC. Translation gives CASSLVSGGFLHEQFF.

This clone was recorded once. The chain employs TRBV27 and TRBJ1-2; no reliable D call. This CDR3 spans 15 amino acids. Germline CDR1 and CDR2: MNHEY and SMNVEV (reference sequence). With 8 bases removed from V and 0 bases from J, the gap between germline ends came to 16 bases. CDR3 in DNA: TGTGCCAGCGGTGATTGGACCGCAGCTAACTATGGCTACACCTTC. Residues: CASGDWTAANYGYTF.

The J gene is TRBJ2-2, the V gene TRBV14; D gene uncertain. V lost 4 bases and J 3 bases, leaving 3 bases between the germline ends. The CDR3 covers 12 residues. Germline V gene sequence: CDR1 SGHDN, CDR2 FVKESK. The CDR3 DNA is TGTGCCAGCAGCCTTGACACCGGGGAGCTGTTTTTT. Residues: CASSLDTGELFF.

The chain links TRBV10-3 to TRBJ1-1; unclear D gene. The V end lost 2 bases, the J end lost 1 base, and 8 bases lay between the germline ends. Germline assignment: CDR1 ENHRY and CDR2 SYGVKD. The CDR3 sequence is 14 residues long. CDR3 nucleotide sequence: TGTGCCATCAGTGAGGGGCAGCCGAACACTGAAGCTTTCTTT. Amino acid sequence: CAISEGQPNTEAFF.

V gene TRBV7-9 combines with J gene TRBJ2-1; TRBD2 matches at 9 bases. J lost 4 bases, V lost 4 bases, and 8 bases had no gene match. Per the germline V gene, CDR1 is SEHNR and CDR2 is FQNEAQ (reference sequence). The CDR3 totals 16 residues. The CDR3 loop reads CASSSLSGGRYNEQFF. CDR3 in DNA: TGTGCCAGCAGCTCACTTAGCGGGGGAAGGTACAATGAGCAGTTCTTC.

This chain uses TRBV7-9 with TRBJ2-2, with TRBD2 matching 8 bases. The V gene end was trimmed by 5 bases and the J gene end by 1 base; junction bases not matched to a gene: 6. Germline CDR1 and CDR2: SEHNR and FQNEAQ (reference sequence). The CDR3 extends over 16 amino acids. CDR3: CASSHPRGGNTGELFF. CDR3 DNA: TGTGCCAGCAGCCATCCCCGGGGGGGGAACACCGGGGAGCTGTTTTTT.

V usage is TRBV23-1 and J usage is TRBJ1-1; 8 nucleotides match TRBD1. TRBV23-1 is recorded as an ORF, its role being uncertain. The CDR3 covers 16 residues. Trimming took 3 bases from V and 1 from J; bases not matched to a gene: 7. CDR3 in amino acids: CASSHPRQGPNTEAFF. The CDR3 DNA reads TGCGCCAGCAGTCACCCAAGACAGGGGCCGAACACTGAAGCTTTCTTT.

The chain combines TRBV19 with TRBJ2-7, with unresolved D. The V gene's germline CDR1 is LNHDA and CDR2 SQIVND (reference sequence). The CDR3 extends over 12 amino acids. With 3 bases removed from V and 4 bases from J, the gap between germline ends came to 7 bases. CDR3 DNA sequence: TGTGCCAGTAGTATCCTGGGTTACGAGCAGTACTTC. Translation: CASSILGYEQYF.

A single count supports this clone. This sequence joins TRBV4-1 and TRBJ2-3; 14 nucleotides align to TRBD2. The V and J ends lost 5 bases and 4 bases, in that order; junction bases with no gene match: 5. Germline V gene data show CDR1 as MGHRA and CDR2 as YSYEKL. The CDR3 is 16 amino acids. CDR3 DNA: TGCGCCAGCAGCTTGACTAGCGGGAGGGCTGCAGATACGCAGTATTTT. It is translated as CASSLTSGRAADTQYF.

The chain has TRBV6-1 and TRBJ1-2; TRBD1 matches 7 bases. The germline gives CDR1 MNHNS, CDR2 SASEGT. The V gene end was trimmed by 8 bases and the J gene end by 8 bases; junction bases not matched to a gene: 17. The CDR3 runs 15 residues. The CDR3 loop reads CASLPIIKGGRGYTF. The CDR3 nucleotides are TGTGCCAGCCTCCCTATCATCAAAGGGGGCCGAGGCTACACCTTC.

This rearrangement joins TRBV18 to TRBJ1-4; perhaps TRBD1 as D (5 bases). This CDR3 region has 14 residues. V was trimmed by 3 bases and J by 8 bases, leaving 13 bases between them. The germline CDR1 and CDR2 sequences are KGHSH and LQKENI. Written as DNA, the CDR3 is TGTGCCAGCTCACCTCCCGGGGCGAACGAAAAACTGTTTTTT. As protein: CASSPPGANEKLFF.

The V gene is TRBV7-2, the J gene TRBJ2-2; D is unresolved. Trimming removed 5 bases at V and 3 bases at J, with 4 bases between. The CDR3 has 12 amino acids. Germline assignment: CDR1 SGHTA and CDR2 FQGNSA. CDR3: CASSVYTGELFF. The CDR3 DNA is TGTGCCAGCAGCGTATACACCGGGGAGCTGTTTTTT.